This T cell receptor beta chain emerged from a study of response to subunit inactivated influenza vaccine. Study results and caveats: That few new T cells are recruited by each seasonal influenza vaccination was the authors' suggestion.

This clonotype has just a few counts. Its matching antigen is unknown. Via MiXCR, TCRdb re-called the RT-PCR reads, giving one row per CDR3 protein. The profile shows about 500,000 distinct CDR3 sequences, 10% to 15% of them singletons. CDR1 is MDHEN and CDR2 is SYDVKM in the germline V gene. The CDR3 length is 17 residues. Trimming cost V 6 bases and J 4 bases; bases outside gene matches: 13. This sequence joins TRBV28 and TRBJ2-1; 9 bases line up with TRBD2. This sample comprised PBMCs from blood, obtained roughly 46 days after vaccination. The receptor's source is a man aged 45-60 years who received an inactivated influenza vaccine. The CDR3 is CASRPPGVAGVYNEQFF. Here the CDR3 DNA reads TGTGCCAGCAGGCCCCCAGGGGTAGCGGGAGTGTACAATGAGCAGTTCTTC.